The 20 T cell receptor beta chains presented below share a single source sample, sequenced in a study of blood T cell repertoires in COVID-19. The protocol was immunoSEQ multiplex PCR, while the TCRdb copy is restricted to in-frame clones and leaves out a portion. Found here are approximately 390,000 clones, around 87% of them singletons; the top ten hold approximately 10%. Source material: PBMCs or T cells enriched from blood (not recorded which). These receptors all stem from a woman aged 50 to 60 who had recovered from COVID-19.

The gene calls are TRBV7-3 and TRBJ1-1, with a tentative D call TRBD1 (6 bases). V was cut by 5 bases and J by 7 bases, with 14 bases left in between. This CDR3 is built from 13 residues. The V gene's germline CDR1 is SGHTA and CDR2 FQGTGA. The DNA for the CDR3 is TGTGCCAGCAGCGTACAGGGCGTTGGTGAAGCTTTCTTT. Its translation is CASSVQGVGEAFF.

V gene TRBV3-1 (or the pseudogene TRBV3-2) combines with J gene TRBJ2-1; D is uncertain. CDR3 size: 15 residues. Germline CDR1 and CDR2: LGHDT and YNNKEL (reference sequence). V lost 1 base and J lost 4, with 11 bases in between. In DNA, the CDR3 is TGTGCCAGCAGCCAAGTGAGCACTCGTTACAATGAGCAGTTCTTC. It translates to CASSQVSTRYNEQFF.

The chain recombines TRBV9 with TRBJ2-3, with D perhaps matching TRBD2 (6 bases). Trimming stripped 4 bases from V and 5 bases from J, with 17 bases between. CDR3 length equals 15 residues. Germline V gene data show CDR1 as SGDLS and CDR2 as YYNGEE. CDR3 coding DNA: TGTGCCAGCAGCTCCCGCGGGGCCCCCTTAGATACGCAGTATTTT. Its protein is CASSSRGAPLDTQYF.

The J gene is TRBJ1-1, the V gene TRBV6-5; D might be TRBD1 (6 bases). The CDR3 extends over 15 amino acids. Trimming shortened V by 5 bases and J by 5 bases, and 18 bases separated the two germline ends. Germline V gene sequence: CDR1 MNHEY, CDR2 SVGAGI. The CDR3 here is CASSTNQGRRTEAFF. Written as DNA, the CDR3 is TGTGCCAGCAGTACTAACCAGGGGCGTCGAACTGAAGCTTTCTTT.

As for this clone: This sample also contains other DNA sequences that code for the same CDR3. The rearrangement joins TRBV3-1 (or the pseudogene TRBV3-2) to TRBJ1-1; D may be TRBD1 (6 bases). The CDR3 sequence is 13 residues long. In germline, CDR1 is LGHDT, CDR2 YNNKEL (reference sequence). V lost 5 bases and J lost 1, with 8 bases in between. CDR3 sequence reads: CASSRTENTEAFF. DNA for the CDR3: TGTGCCAGCAGCAGGACAGAGAACACTGAAGCTTTCTTT.

Comment on this clone: At the DNA level, this CDR3 is encoded by other sequences in the same sample as well. The V gene is TRBV27, the J gene TRBJ1-2; a weak D match, TRBD1 (5 bases). Germline assignment: CDR1 MNHEY and CDR2 SMNVEV (reference sequence). CDR3 size: 13 residues. Between the trimmed V and J ends, which lost 3 bases and 4 bases, there was a span of 9 bases. CDR3 DNA: TGTGCCAGCAGTTTTACAGGTTTCTATGGCTACACCTTC. This gives the protein CASSFTGFYGYTF.

This sequence joins TRBV7-8 and TRBJ1-3; TRBD1 is a possible D gene (6 bases). Germline lookup yields CDR1 SGHVS and CDR2 FQNEAQ. This CDR3 has 17 residues. Trimming left V 5 bases short and J 0 bases short, with 17 bases between. CDR3 in DNA: TGTGCCAGCAGCCGCGGAGGGGGGGGTTTCTCTGGAAACACCATATATTTT. Amino acid sequence: CASSRGGGGFSGNTIYF.

This clone appeared once. The genes are TRBV5-1 and TRBJ2-5; 7 nucleotides agree with TRBD1. This CDR3 contains 16 residues. Germline V gene sequence: CDR1 SGHRS, CDR2 YFSETQ. J gave up 5 bases and V 2 bases, and 12 bases lay outside the gene matches. For the CDR3, the DNA is TGCGCCAGCAGCTTTAACGTTGTAGGGGGCGCGGAGACCCAGTACTTC. Amino acid sequence: CASSFNVVGGAETQYF.

In the case of this clone: This sample includes further DNA sequences coding for the same CDR3. The V gene is TRBV2, the J gene TRBJ1-3; D call uncertain. Germline lookup yields CDR1 SNHLY and CDR2 FYNNEI. V gave up 3 bases and J gave up 0 bases, with 3 bases separating them. CDR3 length: 13 amino acids. This CDR3 reads CASSDLSGNTIYF. CDR3 sequence (DNA): TGTGCCAGCAGTGACCTCTCTGGAAACACCATATATTTT.

The rearrangement links TRBV28 to TRBJ2-3; 7 positions match TRBD2. V was pared by 5 bases and J by 6 bases, with 14 bases of the junction left unmatched. The CDR3 length is 16 residues. Per germline, CDR1 MDHEN and CDR2 SYDVKM. DNA for the CDR3: TGTGCCAGCAGTCTACTCAGCGGGGCCGGGGGGGATACGCAGTATTTT. Its translation: CASSLLSGAGGDTQYF.

The genes are TRBV6-6 and TRBJ1-1, with D perhaps TRBD1 (5 bases). Trimming took off 6 bases at V and 0 bases at J, with 11 bases between the two ends. CDR1 is MNHNY and CDR2 is SVGAGI in the germline V gene (reference sequence). This CDR3 contains 14 residues. As DNA, the CDR3 is TGTGCCAGCAGCCGCCGGGGGATGAACACTGAAGCTTTCTTT. It specifies CASSRRGMNTEAFF.

The chain is built from TRBV2 and TRBJ1-2, with a possible D match to TRBD1 (6 bases). CDR1 and CDR2 (germline): SNHLY, FYNNEI. Trimming removed 9 bases at V and 8 bases at J, with 16 bases between. The CDR3 is 12 residues long. In DNA form, the CDR3 reads TGTGCCAGGGGCGCGGGGGGCCGAGGCTACACCTTC. Translated, it gives CARGAGGRGYTF. Complete variable domain (other parts from reference TRBV2 and TRBJ1-2): EPEVTQTPSHQVTQMGQEVILRCVPISNHLYFYWYRQILGQKVEFLVSFYNNEISEKSEIFDDQFSVERPDGSNFTLKIRSTKLEDSAMYFCARGAGGRGYTFGSGTRLTVV.

The V call is TRBV20-1, the J call TRBJ1-2; D gene ambiguous. Germline CDR1 reads DFQATT; CDR2 reads SNEGSKA (reference sequence). V was pared by 6 bases and J by 4 bases, with 9 bases between. The CDR3 loop spans 11 amino acids. The CDR3 DNA sequence: TGCAGTGCCGCGGAGATCTATGGCTACACCTTC. Encoded protein: CSAAEIYGYTF.

The rearrangement links TRBV7-3 to TRBJ1-2; 7 nucleotides agree with TRBD1. The trim removed 5 bases at V and 10 bases at J, leaving 7 bases unmatched. This CDR3 comprises 12 residues. Per germline, CDR1 SGHTA and CDR2 FQGTGA. This CDR3 is CASSADRSHYTF. The CDR3 DNA follows: TGTGCCAGCAGCGCGGACAGGTCCCACTACACCTTC.

Only one count was recorded for this clone. The sample carries other DNA sequences with the same CDR3. The chain recombines TRBV27 with TRBJ1-2; TRBD1 aligns across 8 bases. CDR1 is MNHEY and CDR2 is SMNVEV in the germline V gene (reference sequence). The CDR3 runs to 14 residues. Germline trimming cut 6 bases from V and 3 bases from J; bases unmatched to any gene: 6. This CDR3 reads CASSPRGQYYGYTF. In DNA, the CDR3 is TGTGCCAGCAGCCCCAGGGGGCAGTACTATGGCTACACCTTC.

DNA of the CDR3: TGTGCCAGCAATGTACAGGGGAGAGATCAGCCCCAGCATTTT. Its translation is CASNVQGRDQPQHF. The J gene is TRBJ1-5, the V gene TRBV6-5; 7 bases agree with TRBD1. This CDR3 region has 14 residues. Germline CDR1 and CDR2: MNHEY and SVGAGI. Losses at the gene ends were 7 bases for V and 5 bases for J; bases not matched to a gene: 8.

A note on this clone: At one end, the junction sequence differs from germline, possibly due to a read error. The chain couples TRBV28 to TRBJ1-1; the D gene is possibly TRBD1 (6 bases). This CDR3 is built from 16 residues. Germline assignment: CDR1 MDHEN and CDR2 SYDVKM. CDR3 protein: CASNLVRGTVNTEAFF. The CDR3 nucleotides read TGTGCCAGCAATTTAGTCAGGGGCACCGTGAACACTGAAGCTTTCTTT.

The table lists this clone with a count of one. The chain joins TRBV2 to TRBJ1-4; possibly TRBD1 for D (6 bases). Trimming cost V 8 bases and J 4 bases, with 17 bases left between them. The germline CDR1 and CDR2 sequences are SNHLY and FYNNEI. This CDR3 has 15 amino acids. The CDR3 region is CASASGGLGNEKLFF. The CDR3 nucleotides read TGTGCCAGCGCATCCGGGGGGCTGGGTAATGAAAAACTGTTTTTT.

The chain combines TRBV29-1 with TRBJ1-2; D gene ambiguous. Germline V CDR1 and CDR2: SQVTM, ANQGSEA. This CDR3 comprises 15 residues. V was trimmed by 0 bases and J by 4 bases, leaving 15 bases between them. CDR3 DNA sequence: TGCAGCGTTGAAGATCTACCGGGGTTGCGCTATGGCTACACCTTC. This codes for CSVEDLPGLRYGYTF. The entire variable domain, with the rest obtained from reference TRBV29-1 and TRBJ1-2, is as follows: SAVISQKPSRDICQRGTSLTIQCQVDSQVTMMFWYRQQPGQSLTLIATANQGSEATYESGFVIDKFPISRPNLTFSTLTVSNMSPEDSSIYLCSVEDLPGLRYGYTFGSGTRLTVV.

The gene calls are TRBV5-1 and TRBJ1-2, with TRBD1 identical over 11 bases. Germline CDR1 SGHRS, CDR2 YFSETQ. J lost 4 bases, V lost 0 bases, and 5 bases had no gene match. The length of the CDR3 is 16 residues. This chain's CDR3 is CASSLDGTGGFYGYTF. CDR3 in DNA: TGCGCCAGCAGCTTGGATGGGACAGGGGGGTTCTATGGCTACACCTTC.